This T cell receptor (beta chain) was recovered during a study of blood T cell repertoires in COVID-19. Study in general: PBMCs, B-cell-depleted T cells, or T cells provided the cDNA or gDNA that made up the material.

Those enrolled, adults aged roughly 18 to 89 years, came from about two dozen US areas. In the authors' workflow: Estimation of nucleated cell counts relied on the amplification of reference gene primers. TCRdb's table, derived via immunoSEQ multiplex PCR, lists solely in-frame clones and lacks some. Clone size and the V and J calls come from that table; the DNA yielded D and trimming. Of about 330,000 clones in the sample, 80% to 95% were seen once. The J segment lost 3 bases and the V segment lost 5 bases, leaving 7 bases of the junction unmatched. The germline V gene encodes CDR1 SGHTA and CDR2 FQGTGA. CDR3 length: 15 amino acids.

The TCR was taken from a woman aged 25 to 39 who had recovered from COVID-19. Specimen: PBMCs or T cells enriched from blood (not recorded which). The J gene is TRBJ2-1, the V gene TRBV7-3; 7 bases are shared with TRBD2. CDR3: CASSAWAGDYNEQFF. The CDR3 nucleotides read TGTGCCAGCAGCGCCTGGGCGGGAGACTACAATGAGCAGTTCTTC.